Listed below are T cell receptor beta chains from one sample, sequenced in a study of blood T cell repertoires in COVID-19. Profiled with immunoSEQ multiplex PCR; TCRdb holds only in-frame clones, not every one. In the table there are 90,000 to 130,000 clones, approximately 88% of which are singletons. Specimen: peripheral blood. The receptors originated from a human donor in a cohort sampled during active COVID-19. The CDR3 runs from the conserved cysteine through the conserved F or W. A D gene is named only where the DNA matches it firmly. The size entry is marked missing in some rows and otherwise reads once, few, many or a size class.

clone size,V gene,D gene,CDR3 length,J gene,CDR3 DNA,CDR3 protein
NA,TRBV19,NA,12,TRBJ1-1,TGTGCCAGTATTGGACCCCGGGGGGAAGCTTTCTTT,CASIGPRGEAFF
NA,TRBV14,NA,13,TRBJ1-1,TGTGCCAGCAGCCAAGATCGGCCTAGTGAAGCTTTCTTT,CASSQDRPSEAFF
NA,TRBV7-3,TRBD1,21,TRBJ2-2,TGTGCCAGCAGCTCATCCCCGCCCACGGGACAGGGGGCCTGGAGGACCGGGGAGCTGTTTTTT,CASSSSPPTGQGAWRTGELFF
NA,TRBV7-6,TRBD2,15,TRBJ2-5,TGTGCCAGCAGCGGAAGCGGGGGGTCTTTGGAGACCCAGTACTTC,CASSGSGGSLETQYF
NA,TRBV19,TRBD1,14,TRBJ2-3,TGTGCCAGTAGTTCGACAGGGAGCACAGATACGCAGTATTTT,CASSSTGSTDTQYF
NA,TRBV19,TRBD1,16,TRBJ1-2,TGTGCCAGTAGTATAGAGCGACAGGGGAGGAACTATGGCTACACCTTC,CASSIERQGRNYGYTF
NA,TRBV19,TRBD1,15,TRBJ2-5,TGTGCCAGTAGTGCCCGGACAGGGGGAAAAGAGACCCAGTACTTC,CASSARTGGKETQYF
once,TRBV28,NA,16,TRBJ1-4,TGTGCCAGCAGTTTACTAGGCCCTGCAACTAATGAAAAACTGTTTTTT,CASSLLGPATNEKLFF
once,TRBV29-1,TRBD1,14,TRBJ1-1,TGCAGCGTTGAACCCACAGGGGTGAACACTGAAGCTTTCTTT,CSVEPTGVNTEAFF
NA,TRBV7-8,TRBD2,17,TRBJ2-1,TGTGCCAGCAGCTTAGCCGGACTAGCGGGAGAAAAAGATGAGCAGTTCTTC,CASSLAGLAGEKDEQFF
NA,TRBV11-2,NA,13,TRBJ2-2,TGTGCCAGCAGCCCTGAGATAACCGGGGAGCTGTTTTTT,CASSPEITGELFF
once,TRBV6-2/TRBV6-3,TRBD1,17,TRBJ2-5,TGTGCCAGCAGTTACGGGTTAGCGACAGGGAGTACGGAGACCCAGTACTTC,CASSYGLATGSTETQYF
few,TRBV6-6,NA,12,TRBJ1-1,TGTGCCAGCAGTCAACCGAGCACTGAAGCTTTCTTT,CASSQPSTEAFF
many,TRBV10-3,NA,11,TRBJ1-2,TGTGCCACCTATTCGGTCTATGGCTACACCTTC,CATYSVYGYTF
once,TRBV7-2,TRBD1,12,TRBJ2-5,TGTGCCAGCAGCTTAGAAACAGGGGTCCAGTACTTC,CASSLETGVQYF
NA,TRBV19,NA,12,TRBJ1-2,TGTGCCAGTGGACAGTTTAACTATGGCTACACCTTC,CASGQFNYGYTF
NA,TRBV27,NA,13,TRBJ1-1,TGTGCCAGCAGTTTTGGAGAGAACACTGAAGCTTTCTTT,CASSFGENTEAFF
NA,TRBV27,TRBD2,18,TRBJ2-2,TGTGCCAGCAGCTACGGACTAGCGGGAGGGATGAACACCGGGGAGCTGTTTTTT,CASSYGLAGGMNTGELFF
NA,TRBV7-3,NA,16,TRBJ2-3,TGTGCCAGCAGCTTAAGGTCCAGAGGCGGGAACAATACGCAGTATTTT,CASSLRSRGGNNTQYF
NA,TRBV5-6,TRBD1,15,TRBJ2-7,TGTGCCAGCAGCTTGAGGACAGGGATATTCTACGAGCAGTACTTC,CASSLRTGIFYEQYF
NA,TRBV4-2,TRBD1,15,TRBJ2-1,TGTGCCAGCAGCCCTGGACAGGGCTTCTACAATGAGCAGTTCTTC,CASSPGQGFYNEQFF
NA,TRBV19,NA,14,TRBJ2-2,TGTGCCAGTAGTAGACAGCCGAACACCGGGGAGCTGTTTTTT,CASSRQPNTGELFF
NA,TRBV5-4,TRBD1,15,TRBJ2-1,TGTGCCAGCAGCTTGGGGGACAGCGCCTACAATGAGCAGTTCTTC,CASSLGDSAYNEQFF
once,TRBV11-2,TRBD2,14,TRBJ2-7,TGTGCCAGCACCTGGACTAGCGGGAGTAACGAGCAGTACTTC,CASTWTSGSNEQYF
NA,TRBV19,NA,15,TRBJ2-4,TGTGCCAGTAGCCCTAGCCTACAGGGAAGGGACATTCAGTACTTC,CASSPSLQGRDIQYF
NA,TRBV12-5,NA,15,TRBJ2-3,TGTGCTAGTGAGCTTCGGACGGGAGTCGCAGATACGCAGTATTTT,CASELRTGVADTQYF
NA,TRBV27,TRBD1,16,TRBJ2-1,TGTGCCAGCAGTTTATATCGGACAGGGACGGACAATGAGCAGTTCTTC,CASSLYRTGTDNEQFF
NA,TRBV19,NA,15,TRBJ1-3,TGTGCCAGTAGTGGACAGTCTCCCTCTGGAAACACCATATATTTT,CASSGQSPSGNTIYF
NA,TRBV19,NA,12,TRBJ1-1,TGTGCCAGTAGTGATGGGCGCACTGAAGCTTTCTTT,CASSDGRTEAFF
once,TRBV6-5,NA,14,TRBJ2-7,TGTGCCAGCAGTTACCTAGACAGTTCCTACGAGCAGTACTTC,CASSYLDSSYEQYF
NA,TRBV4-1,TRBD2,17,TRBJ2-1,TGCGCCAGCAGCCAAGTGAGGACACTAGCGAGGTACAATGAGCAGTTCTTC,CASSQVRTLARYNEQFF
NA,TRBV15,NA,14,TRBJ1-1,TGTGCCACCAGCAGACGACTGTTGAACACTGAAGCTTTCTTT,CATSRRLLNTEAFF
NA,TRBV4-1,NA,13,TRBJ1-3,TGCGCCAGCAGCCAAGATCCAGGAAACACCATATATTTT,CASSQDPGNTIYF
NA,TRBV27,TRBD2,14,TRBJ2-1,TGTGCCTCCTGGGCGGGGGACGTGTACAATGAGCAGTTCTTC,CASWAGDVYNEQFF
NA,TRBV7-3,TRBD2,11,TRBJ2-7,TGTGCCAGCAGCGCCGGGGGGGACCTGTACTTC,CASSAGGDLYF
NA,TRBV2,TRBD2,17,TRBJ2-7,TGTGCCAGCAGTGAAGCGCGAGGACTAGCGGGATCCTACGAGCAGTACTTC,CASSEARGLAGSYEQYF
NA,TRBV28,NA,15,TRBJ1-1,TGTGCCAGCAGCTTCCGCCGGGGGGGGAGGACTGAAGCTTTCTTT,CASSFRRGGRTEAFF
NA,TRBV7-3,NA,15,TRBJ2-3,TGTGCCAGCAGCGAAACAGGATATAACACAGATACGCAGTATTTT,CASSETGYNTDTQYF
NA,TRBV29-1,NA,11,TRBJ1-2,TGCAGCGTTGCTAGGGGGGGCGGCTACACCTTC,CSVARGGGYTF
NA,TRBV19,NA,14,TRBJ2-7,TGTGCCAGTAGTCCAGGGGAGCGAACCTACGAGCAGTACTTC,CASSPGERTYEQYF
once,TRBV5-6,TRBD1,16,TRBJ1-1,TGTGCCAGCAGCACGCAGGGGCAGGGGGTGAACACTGAAGCTTTCTTT,CASSTQGQGVNTEAFF
few,TRBV9,NA,14,TRBJ2-7,TGTGCCAGCAGCGTAGCCCAGGGGACCTACGAGCAGTACTTC,CASSVAQGTYEQYF
NA,TRBV7-2,TRBD2,15,TRBJ2-1,TGTGCCAGCAGCTTGACTAGCGGGGTGTGGAATGAGCAGTTCTTC,CASSLTSGVWNEQFF
NA,TRBV19,NA,15,TRBJ2-5,TGTGCCAGTAGTATAGGCCAGGGCCCTAAAGAGACCCAGTACTTC,CASSIGQGPKETQYF
once,TRBV10-2,TRBD1,12,TRBJ2-5,TGCGCCAGCAGTCAGGGGGAAGAGACCCAGTACTTC,CASSQGEETQYF
NA,TRBV15,TRBD2,16,TRBJ2-1,TGTGCCACCAGCTCCGGACTAGCGGGCACCTACAATGAGCAGTTCTTC,CATSSGLAGTYNEQFF
NA,TRBV28,NA,14,TRBJ1-6,TGTGCCAGCAGATCGAGGGAGACGAATTCACCCCTCCACTTT,CASRSRETNSPLHF
NA,TRBV7-2,NA,13,TRBJ1-1,TGTGCCAGCAGCGTCGGGAGTTACACTGAAGCTTTCTTT,CASSVGSYTEAFF
NA,TRBV29-1,NA,11,TRBJ1-2,TGCAGCGTTGAAGGAGTTCTGGGCTACACCTTC,CSVEGVLGYTF
NA,TRBV5-1,TRBD1,14,TRBJ1-2,TGCGCCAGCAGCTCCAGGACAGGGGGCGAGGGCTACACCTTC,CASSSRTGGEGYTF